Shown below are 20 T cell receptor beta chains from a single sample sequenced in a study of T-cell memory formation after mild COVID-19. Via MiXCR, TCRdb re-called the 5' RACE reads, giving one row per CDR3 protein. This sample carries around 180,000 distinct CDR3 sequences, roughly 18% of them seen once, and the ten largest clones take 3.9%. Sequencing input: PBMCs or a T cell subset sorted from them (not recorded which). Source of these receptors: a man between 18 and 35 years old who had mild COVID-19 (a few samples of this study predate the infection). Cell type and time point are not known.

This clonotype was detected a few times. As DNA, the CDR3 is TGCAGTGCTGCCTTGGACAGACGCAATCAGCCCCAGCATTTT. Translation gives CSAALDRRNQPQHF. The chain recombines TRBV20-1 with TRBJ1-5; possibly TRBD1 for D (6 bases). Germline CDR1 is DFQATT and CDR2 is SNEGSKA (reference sequence). V was cut by 5 bases and J by 2 bases, with 13 bases left in between. This CDR3 region has 14 residues.

This chain links TRBV7-3 with TRBJ2-2; D is undetermined. The CDR3 is made up of 15 amino acids. CDR1 SGHTA and CDR2 FQGTGA come from the germline V gene. The V end lost 5 bases, the J end lost 0 bases, and 10 bases lay between the germline ends. The CDR3 reads CASSPQIANTGELFF. Written as DNA, the CDR3 is TGTGCCAGCAGCCCCCAGATTGCGAACACCGGGGAGCTGTTTTTT. Full variable domain (missing parts from reference TRBV7-3 and TRBJ2-2): GAGVSQTPSNKVTEKGKYVELRCDPISGHTALYWYRQSLGQGPEFLIYFQGTGAADDSGLPNDRFFAVRPEGSVSTLKIQRTERGDSAVYLCASSPQIANTGELFFGEGSRLTVL.

This clonotype was seen only a few times. The chain is built from TRBV20-1 and TRBJ2-7, with a tentative D call TRBD2 (6 bases). Trimming removed 4 bases from V and 6 bases from J, with 19 bases in between. The length of the CDR3 is 14 residues. The germline CDR1 and CDR2 sequences are DFQATT and SNEGSKA (reference sequence). The CDR3 protein is CSATRDSLVGEQYV. The CDR3 nucleotides are TGCAGTGCTACCCGGGACTCCCTCGTAGGCGAGCAGTACGTC.

The chain carries TRBV20-1 and TRBJ1-3; possible D gene TRBD1, 6 bases. The CDR3 totals 15 residues. V gave up 3 bases and J gave up 0 bases, with 12 bases separating them. The germline CDR1 and CDR2 sequences are DFQATT and SNEGSKA (reference sequence). The CDR3 sequence: CSARGGADSGNTIYF. The DNA of the CDR3 is TGCAGTGCTAGGGGGGGGGCAGACTCTGGAAACACCATATATTTT.

This clonotype was observed a few times. V gene TRBV5-6 combines with J gene TRBJ1-5; D remains unclear. Germline V lookup: CDR1 SGHDT, CDR2 YYEEEE. Trimming pared 4 bases from V and 1 base from J, leaving 9 bases between. The CDR3 totals 14 residues. The CDR3 sequence: CASSRQASNQPQHF. The CDR3 DNA reads as TGTGCCAGCAGCCGCCAGGCGAGCAATCAGCCCCAGCATTTT.

The chain employs TRBV3-1 and TRBJ1-5, with TRBD1 as a possible D gene (5 bases). V lost 0 bases and J lost 0, with 9 bases in between. CDR1 is LGHDT, CDR2 YNNKEL, per germline (reference sequence). The CDR3 contains 16 residues. CDR3: CASSQDAGFSNQPQHF. As DNA, the CDR3 is TGTGCCAGCAGCCAAGATGCAGGGTTTAGCAATCAGCCCCAGCATTTT.

Here the CDR3 reads CASGQGNSNQPQHF. The CDR3 nucleotides are TGTGCCAGCGGACAGGGGAATAGCAATCAGCCCCAGCATTTT. The chain couples TRBV6-2 or TRBV6-3 to TRBJ1-5; 9 bases are shared with TRBD1. The CDR3 runs 14 residues. V lost 8 bases to trimming and J lost 0 bases; unmatched junction nucleotides: 2. CDR1 MNHEY and CDR2 SVGEGT come from the germline V gene.

This clonotype was found once. The DNA of the CDR3 is TGCGCCAGCAGCCAAGATCCGGGACAGGGGTTGCGGGAGCAGTACTTC. Its protein is CASSQDPGQGLREQYF. V and J are TRBV4-3 and TRBJ2-7, with TRBD1 matching over 10 bases. The V and J ends lost 0 bases and 7 bases, in that order; junction bases with no gene match: 9. This CDR3 is built from 16 residues. Germline values: CDR1 LGHNA, CDR2 YSLEER.

The sample holds many counts of this clonotype. The chain employs TRBV20-1 and TRBJ2-5; 10 bases are shared with TRBD1. With V trimmed by 7 bases and J by 5 bases, 10 bases remained unmatched. The germline V gene encodes CDR1 DFQATT and CDR2 SNEGSKA (reference sequence). The CDR3 totals 14 residues. This CDR3 is CSVTRQGARETQYF. CDR3 coding DNA: TGCAGTGTTACCCGACAGGGGGCGAGGGAGACCCAGTACTTC.

This clonotype was found a few times. The rearrangement joins TRBV20-1 to TRBJ2-3; 7 bases agree with TRBD1. The ends lost 5 bases at V and 2 bases at J; junction bases unmatched: 4. Germline V gene sequence: CDR1 DFQATT, CDR2 SNEGSKA (reference sequence). This CDR3 has 13 residues. The DNA of the CDR3 is TGCAGTGCTCAGACAGGGAACACAGATACGCAGTATTTT. Its protein is CSAQTGNTDTQYF.

The sample holds a few counts of this clonotype. The gene calls are TRBV7-6 and TRBJ2-2, with 8 nucleotides matching TRBD1. The CDR3 runs 15 residues. V trimming: 6 bases; J trimming: 3 bases; junction bases outside the gene matches: 6. In germline, CDR1 is SGHVS, CDR2 FNYEAQ. The CDR3 DNA reads TGTGCCAGCAGATCCGGACAGGGCTACACCGGGGAGCTGTTTTTT. It encodes CASRSGQGYTGELFF.

This chain uses TRBV6-2 or TRBV6-3 with TRBJ2-5, with a tentative D call TRBD2 (5 bases). V lost 5 bases to trimming and J lost 8 bases, with 9 bases between them. Germline lookup yields CDR1 MNHEY and CDR2 SVGEGT. The CDR3 loop spans 11 amino acids. The CDR3 is CASSSGITQYF. DNA for the CDR3: TGTGCCAGCAGTAGCGGAATCACCCAGTACTTC.

The chain is built from TRBV5-1 and TRBJ2-3; D remains unclear. CDR1 and CDR2 from the germline V gene are SGHRS and YFSETQ. CDR3 length: 16 residues. The germline V and J ends were trimmed by 2 bases and 2 bases, with 15 bases remaining between them. The CDR3 spells CASSFAYTSTTDTQYF. The CDR3, as DNA: TGCGCCAGCAGCTTCGCCTATACCTCCACCACAGATACGCAGTATTTT.

This clonotype was counted only a few times. The rearrangement links TRBV6-6 to TRBJ2-5; TRBD2 matches at 13 bases. V was clipped by 6 bases and J by 7 bases; unmatched bases: 8. Germline-derived CDR1 and CDR2 are MNHNY and SVGAGI (reference sequence). This CDR3 is built from 15 residues. The CDR3 protein is CASRGLAGRAMTQYF. The CDR3 DNA is TGTGCCAGCAGGGGACTAGCGGGGAGGGCAATGACCCAGTACTTC.

The CDR3 DNA reads TGTGCCAGCAGCAGGAGCTCGCCAGATACGCAGTATTTT. Encoded protein: CASSRSSPDTQYF. The genes are TRBV5-4 and TRBJ2-3; no firm D call. This CDR3 region has 13 residues. V lost 4 bases to trimming and J lost 4 bases, with 10 bases between them. Per the germline V gene, CDR1 is SGHNT and CDR2 is YYREEE (reference sequence).

This rearrangement joins TRBV12-3 or TRBV12-4 to TRBJ2-7; D possibly corresponds to TRBD2 (6 bases). This CDR3 has 14 residues. V was cut by 2 bases and J by 0 bases, with 8 bases left in between. The CDR3 is CASSLRDFSYEQYF. As DNA, the CDR3 is TGTGCCAGCAGTTTACGGGACTTCTCCTACGAGCAGTACTTC.

The rearrangement uses TRBV10-3 and TRBJ2-2, with a weak D call TRBD1 (6 bases). The CDR3 has 14 amino acids. Trimming stripped 5 bases from V and 4 bases from J, with 11 bases between. Germline values: CDR1 ENHRY, CDR2 SYGVKD. As DNA, the CDR3 is TGTGCCATCAGTAGACAGGTGCCCACCGGGGAGCTGTTTTTT. Protein product: CAISRQVPTGELFF.

The chain joins TRBV7-2 to TRBJ1-5, with D unresolved. V was pared by 5 bases and J by 5 bases, with 10 bases between. This CDR3 comprises 13 residues. Germline values: CDR1 SGHTA, CDR2 FQGNSA. CDR3 DNA sequence: TGTGCCAGCAGCGTAACGTTGGATCAGCCCCAGCATTTT. Translated, it gives CASSVTLDQPQHF.

This chain connects TRBV7-2 to TRBJ2-3; 11 bases are shared with TRBD2. Germline V lookup: CDR1 SGHTA, CDR2 FQGNSA. This CDR3 region has 13 residues. J lost 15 bases, V lost 1 base, and 6 bases had no gene match. The CDR3, as DNA: TGTGCCAGCAGCTTAGTGGTAGCGGGGGGGCGTTATTTT. This translates into CASSLVVAGGRYF.

The genes are TRBV7-3 and TRBJ1-6; no clear D gene. The germline V and J ends were trimmed by 3 bases and 7 bases, with 7 bases remaining between them. The CDR3 runs 13 residues. Germline V gene lookup returns CDR1 SGHTA and CDR2 FQGTGA. The CDR3 loop is CASSLRLNSPLHF. As DNA, the CDR3 is TGTGCCAGCAGCTTGCGGCTGAATTCACCCCTCCACTTT.